This T cell receptor beta chain was captured by sequencing in a study of T cell responses to AZD1222 COVID-19 vaccine. With 4 bases removed from V and 5 bases from J, the gap between germline ends came to 17 bases. The CDR3 has 15 amino acids. Germline V gives CDR1 LNHDA, CDR2 SQIVND (reference sequence). The method was immunoSEQ multiplex PCR; TCRdb's version includes in-frame clones alone and lacks a portion of them. This table holds some 170,000 clones, around nine tenths found once. The material sequenced was peripheral blood, taken on day 0 of AZD1222 vaccination. The sequence was obtained from an adult in good health. V is TRBV19 and J is TRBJ2-5; maybe TRBD1 (6 bases). For the CDR3, the DNA is TGTGCCAGTAGTAAGAGGCTACCCCAGGGGGAGACCCAGTACTTC. It specifies CASSKRLPQGETQYF.